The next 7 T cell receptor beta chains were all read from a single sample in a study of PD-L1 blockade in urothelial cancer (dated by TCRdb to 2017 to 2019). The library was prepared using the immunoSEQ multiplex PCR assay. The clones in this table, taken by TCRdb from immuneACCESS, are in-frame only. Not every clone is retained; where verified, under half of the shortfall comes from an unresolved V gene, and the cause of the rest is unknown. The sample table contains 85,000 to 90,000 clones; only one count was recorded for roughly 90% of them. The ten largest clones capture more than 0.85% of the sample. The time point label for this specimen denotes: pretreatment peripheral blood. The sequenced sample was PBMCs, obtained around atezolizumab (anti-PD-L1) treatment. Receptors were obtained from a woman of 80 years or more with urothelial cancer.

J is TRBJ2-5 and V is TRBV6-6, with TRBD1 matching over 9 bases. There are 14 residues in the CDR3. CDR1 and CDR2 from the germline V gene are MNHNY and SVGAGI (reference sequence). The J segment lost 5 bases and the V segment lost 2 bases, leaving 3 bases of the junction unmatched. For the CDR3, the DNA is TGTGCCAGCAGTTACCGGGACAGGGCTGAGACCCAGTACTTC. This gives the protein CASSYRDRAETQYF.

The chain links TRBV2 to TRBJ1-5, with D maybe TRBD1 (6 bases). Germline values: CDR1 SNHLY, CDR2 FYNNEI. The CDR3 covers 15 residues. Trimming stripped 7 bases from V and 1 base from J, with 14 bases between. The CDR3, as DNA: TGTGCCAGCAATGGACAGCTTAGAAGCAATCAGCCCCAGCATTTT. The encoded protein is CASNGQLRSNQPQHF.

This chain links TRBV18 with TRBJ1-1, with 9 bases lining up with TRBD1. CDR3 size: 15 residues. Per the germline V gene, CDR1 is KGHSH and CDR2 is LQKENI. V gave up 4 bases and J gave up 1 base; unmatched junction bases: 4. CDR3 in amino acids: CASSREQGANTEAFF. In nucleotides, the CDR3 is TGTGCCAGCTCACGTGAACAGGGGGCGAACACTGAAGCTTTCTTT.

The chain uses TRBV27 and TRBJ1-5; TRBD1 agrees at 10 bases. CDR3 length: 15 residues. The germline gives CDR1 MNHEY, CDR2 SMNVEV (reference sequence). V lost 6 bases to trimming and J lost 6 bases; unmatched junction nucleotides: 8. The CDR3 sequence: CASSPGQGLGQPQHF. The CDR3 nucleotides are TGTGCCAGCAGCCCGGGACAGGGGTTGGGTCAGCCCCAGCATTTT.

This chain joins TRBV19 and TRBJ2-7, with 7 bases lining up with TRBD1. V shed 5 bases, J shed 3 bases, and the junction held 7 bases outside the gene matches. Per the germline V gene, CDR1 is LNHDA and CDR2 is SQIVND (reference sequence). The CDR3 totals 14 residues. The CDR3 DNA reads TGTGCCAGTAGTCCGGGGACAGCTATCTACGAGCAGTACTTC. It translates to CASSPGTAIYEQYF.

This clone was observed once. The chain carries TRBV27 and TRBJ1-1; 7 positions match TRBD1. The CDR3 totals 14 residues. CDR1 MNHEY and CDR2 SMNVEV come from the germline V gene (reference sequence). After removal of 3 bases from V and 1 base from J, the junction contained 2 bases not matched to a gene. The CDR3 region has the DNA TGTGCCAGCAGTTTCGGGACAGAGAACACTGAAGCTTTCTTT. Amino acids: CASSFGTENTEAFF.

For the CDR3, the DNA is TGTGCCAGCAGTTTGGGGACGGGCAGGGGCTACAATGAGCAGTTCTTC. It codes for CASSLGTGRGYNEQFF. V usage is TRBV27 and J usage is TRBJ2-1; TRBD1 might be the D (6 bases). This CDR3 is 16 amino acids long. The V gene's germline CDR1 is MNHEY and CDR2 SMNVEV (reference sequence). Trimming took off 3 bases at V and 3 bases at J, with 15 bases between the two ends.